These 22 T cell receptor beta chains came from one sample sequenced in a study of T cell changes during pregnancy in multiple sclerosis. Profiling relied on immunoSEQ multiplex PCR, and the TCRdb table lists in-frame clones only, not all of them. The repertoire consists of tens of thousands of clones, with around 85% occurring once and the leading ten covering approximately 8%. This specimen was CD8+ T cells from peripheral blood mononuclear cells, taken after pregnancy. Receptors originate from a female donor with multiple sclerosis, enrolled in a pregnancy study.

This chain joins TRBV2 and TRBJ2-2, with D maybe TRBD1 (6 bases). This CDR3 has 15 residues. Between the trimmed V and J ends, which lost 7 bases and 2 bases, there was a span of 14 bases. Germline V gene sequence: CDR1 SNHLY, CDR2 FYNNEI. DNA of the CDR3: TGTGCCAGCACCCAGGGGTCCCTCAACACCGGGGAGCTGTTTTTT. This codes for CASTQGSLNTGELFF.

This clone was detected once. The gene calls are TRBV29-1 and TRBJ2-4; 16 positions match TRBD2. The CDR3 runs 18 residues. J lost 1 base, V lost 4 bases, and 7 bases had no gene match. Germline V gene data show CDR1 as SQVTM and CDR2 as ANQGSEA. This CDR3 reads CSVGGTSGGESAKNIQYF. The DNA for the CDR3 is TGCAGCGTTGGGGGGACTAGCGGGGGGGAGTCTGCCAAAAACATTCAGTACTTC. Full variable domain (missing parts from reference TRBV29-1 and TRBJ2-4): SAVISQKPSRDICQRGTSLTIQCQVDSQVTMMFWYRQQPGQSLTLIATANQGSEATYESGFVIDKFPISRPNLTFSTLTVSNMSPEDSSIYLCSVGGTSGGESAKNIQYFGAGTRLSVL.

The V call is TRBV5-1, the J call TRBJ2-3, with 8 bases identical to TRBD1. The CDR3 is made up of 16 amino acids. V lost 0 bases to trimming and J lost 4 bases; unmatched junction nucleotides: 7. Germline assignment: CDR1 SGHRS and CDR2 YFSETQ. The CDR3 DNA sequence: TGCGCCAGCAGCTTGGCCGGACAGGGAGGCCCAGATACGCAGTATTTT. It translates to CASSLAGQGGPDTQYF.

The chain employs TRBV27 and TRBJ1-1; 8 bases align to TRBD1. Germline CDR1 reads MNHEY; CDR2 reads SMNVEV (reference sequence). The CDR3 length is 17 residues. Trimming removed 2 bases from V and 5 bases from J; junction bases left unmatched: 13. CDR3 in DNA: TGTGCCAGCAGTTTAGGGCCAGGGGGCGCGAGACGGACTGAAGCTTTCTTT. As protein: CASSLGPGGARRTEAFF.

The V and J genes are TRBV13 and TRBJ1-2; D unclear. The V and J ends lost 5 bases and 3 bases respectively, with 7 bases between them. This CDR3 spans 12 amino acids. Germline V gives CDR1 PRHDT, CDR2 FYEKMQ (reference sequence). CDR3 residues: CASSGQDYGYTF. CDR3 DNA sequence: TGTGCCAGCAGCGGCCAGGACTATGGCTACACCTTC.

V usage is TRBV6-5 and J usage is TRBJ1-1; D is perhaps TRBD1 (6 bases). The CDR3 has 15 amino acids. Trimming removed 6 bases at V and 6 bases at J, with 20 bases between. CDR1 is MNHEY and CDR2 is SVGAGI in the germline V gene. The CDR3 DNA sequence: TGTGCCAGCAGACCCCCGGACAGCCCTATCGCTGAAGCTTTCTTT. It is translated as CASRPPDSPIAEAFF.

This chain uses TRBV7-6 with TRBJ2-7, with 7 bases identical to TRBD1. J was trimmed by 2 bases and V by 5 bases; bases with no gene match: 15. The CDR3 is 17 residues long. CDR1 is SGHVS, CDR2 FNYEAQ, per germline. DNA of the CDR3: TGTGCCAGCAGCCGCGACAGAGACAGGGCGAGGACCTACGAGCAGTACTTC. As protein: CASSRDRDRARTYEQYF.

V gene TRBV19 combines with J gene TRBJ1-1; weak D call: TRBD1 (6 bases). Germline V gives CDR1 LNHDA, CDR2 SQIVND (reference sequence). This CDR3 is 14 amino acids long. The V and J ends lost 5 bases and 6 bases respectively, with 16 bases between them. CDR3 in amino acids: CASSVRTEWSEAFF. The CDR3 DNA reads as TGTGCCAGTAGTGTGAGGACAGAGTGGTCTGAAGCTTTCTTT.

This sequence joins TRBV11-2 and TRBJ2-7, with D possibly being TRBD2 (5 bases). Germline CDR1 and CDR2: SGHAT and FQNNGV. This CDR3 is built from 12 residues. Trimming stripped 6 bases from V and 2 bases from J, with 8 bases between. CDR3 sequence reads: CASRGEAYEQYF. The CDR3 bases are TGTGCCAGCAGGGGAGAGGCCTACGAGCAGTACTTC.

V usage is TRBV6-5 and J usage is TRBJ1-2, with D hard to call. The length of the CDR3 is 15 residues. The V gene lost 2 bases and the J gene lost 5 bases, with 15 bases spanning the gap. CDR1 is MNHEY and CDR2 is SVGAGI in the germline V gene. CDR3 nucleotides: TGTGCCAGCAGTTACAGCATAGGAGTCGCGTATGGCTACACCTTC. Residues: CASSYSIGVAYGYTF.

This clone has only one observation. This chain connects TRBV13 to TRBJ2-1; TRBD2 agrees at 13 bases. V was clipped by 4 bases and J by 8 bases; unmatched bases: 11. The germline CDR1 and CDR2 sequences are PRHDT and FYEKMQ (reference sequence). This CDR3 is built from 17 residues. The CDR3 DNA reads as TGTGCCAGCAGCTCACAAGAGACTAGCGGGGGGTATGATGAGCAGTTCTTC. Translating it yields CASSSQETSGGYDEQFF.

The chain links TRBV5-1 to TRBJ1-4; 8 nucleotides match TRBD1. V shed 4 bases and J 4 bases; nucleotides not matched to a gene: 6. The CDR3 contains 15 residues. Germline V lookup: CDR1 SGHRS, CDR2 YFSETQ. The CDR3 DNA sequence: TGCGCCAGCAGCCCCTACGGACAGGGTAATGAAAAACTGTTTTTT. It yields the protein CASSPYGQGNEKLFF. Supplemented by reference TRBV5-1 and TRBJ1-4, the full variable domain reads KAGVTQTPRYLIKTRGQQVTLSCSPISGHRSVSWYQQTPGQGLQFLFEYFSETQRNKGNFPGRFSGRQFSNSRSEMNVSTLELGDSALYLCASSPYGQGNEKLFFGSGTQLSVL.

The chain recombines TRBV7-9 with TRBJ2-7; possibly TRBD1 for D (5 bases). V gave up 1 base and J gave up 4 bases, with 14 bases separating them. The germline CDR1 and CDR2 sequences are SEHNR and FQNEAQ (reference sequence). This CDR3 is 15 amino acids long. DNA of the CDR3: TGTGCCAGCAGCTTAGGATTGTGGGGCAGGTACGAGCAGTACTTC. Amino acids: CASSLGLWGRYEQYF.

The chain carries TRBV5-4 and TRBJ2-1; 13 bases agree with TRBD2. V dropped 4 bases and J dropped 9; count of bases not matched to a gene: 13. This CDR3 is 17 amino acids long. Germline V lookup: CDR1 SGHNT, CDR2 YYREEE (reference sequence). In DNA form, the CDR3 reads TGTGCCAGCAGCCCACCTCCCGGGACTAGCGGGGATACTGAGCAGTTCTTC. It codes for CASSPPPGTSGDTEQFF.

This chain uses TRBV19 with TRBJ1-2, with 8 bases that match TRBD1. The CDR3 is 15 residues long. The trim removed 0 bases at V and 5 bases at J, leaving 5 bases unmatched. Germline lookup yields CDR1 LNHDA and CDR2 SQIVND (reference sequence). The CDR3 DNA follows: TGTGCCAGTAGTATAGATATCGGGACAGGATATGGCTACACCTTC. Amino acids: CASSIDIGTGYGYTF.

The V and J genes are TRBV4-1 and TRBJ1-5, with D perhaps TRBD1 (6 bases). V was pared by 0 bases and J by 5 bases, with 11 bases between. The germline CDR1 and CDR2 sequences are MGHRA and YSYEKL. This CDR3 is 15 amino acids long. Here the CDR3 reads CASSQDTGSDQPQHF. The CDR3, as DNA: TGCGCCAGCAGCCAAGATACAGGGTCCGATCAGCCCCAGCATTTT.

J is TRBJ1-2 and V is TRBV4-3; weak D call: TRBD1 (5 bases). Germline CDR1 and CDR2: LGHNA and YSLEER. The CDR3 is 14 residues long. Trimming cost V 0 bases and J 8 bases, with 13 bases left between them. CDR3 DNA sequence: TGCGCCAGCAGCCAAGAAGGGGATCAACGAGGCTACACCTTC. Translated, it gives CASSQEGDQRGYTF.

The chain carries TRBV30 and TRBJ1-1, with a possible D match to TRBD1 (5 bases). The CDR3 length is 13 residues. Trimming removed 0 bases from V and 4 bases from J, with 9 bases in between. Germline loops: CDR1 GTSNPN, CDR2 SVGIG (reference sequence). The DNA for the CDR3 is TGTGCCTGGAGTGTAATGGGACTCACTGAAGCTTTCTTT. It codes for CAWSVMGLTEAFF.

V gene TRBV4-1 combines with J gene TRBJ1-1; 8 bases agree with TRBD1. The CDR3 covers 15 residues. Germline trimming cut 3 bases from V and 1 base from J; bases unmatched to any gene: 4. The germline gives CDR1 MGHRA, CDR2 YSYEKL. The CDR3 region has the DNA TGCGCCAGCAGCCAGTACAGGGGGAGGAACACTGAAGCTTTCTTT. Its translation: CASSQYRGRNTEAFF.

This clone was observed a single time. This chain connects TRBV6-5 to TRBJ2-3; a weak D match, TRBD1 (6 bases). V dropped 1 base and J dropped 5 bases, with 10 bases sitting between them. This CDR3 is built from 14 residues. CDR1 and CDR2 (germline): MNHEY, SVGAGI. The CDR3 DNA reads TGTGCCAGCAGTTACTTCCTAGGGGGAGATACGCAGTATTTT. This sequence encodes CASSYFLGGDTQYF.

V and J are TRBV27 and TRBJ1-1; D is undetermined. The CDR3 is made up of 15 amino acids. From germline, CDR1 is MNHEY and CDR2 SMNVEV (reference sequence). The V gene lost 3 bases and the J gene lost 2 bases, with 13 bases spanning the gap. The CDR3 loop is CASSFSTAPNTEAFF. Written as DNA, the CDR3 is TGTGCCAGCAGTTTTAGTACCGCTCCTAACACTGAAGCTTTCTTT.

This sequence joins TRBV13 and TRBJ2-2; TRBD2 agrees at 7 bases. Unmatched junction bases numbered 16, after V lost 5 bases and J lost 4 bases. Per the germline V gene, CDR1 is PRHDT and CDR2 is FYEKMQ (reference sequence). This CDR3 spans 18 amino acids. CDR3 in amino acids: CASSGSWGSGELTGELFF. CDR3 sequence (DNA): TGTGCCAGCAGCGGGTCGTGGGGGAGCGGGGAACTCACCGGGGAGCTGTTTTTT.